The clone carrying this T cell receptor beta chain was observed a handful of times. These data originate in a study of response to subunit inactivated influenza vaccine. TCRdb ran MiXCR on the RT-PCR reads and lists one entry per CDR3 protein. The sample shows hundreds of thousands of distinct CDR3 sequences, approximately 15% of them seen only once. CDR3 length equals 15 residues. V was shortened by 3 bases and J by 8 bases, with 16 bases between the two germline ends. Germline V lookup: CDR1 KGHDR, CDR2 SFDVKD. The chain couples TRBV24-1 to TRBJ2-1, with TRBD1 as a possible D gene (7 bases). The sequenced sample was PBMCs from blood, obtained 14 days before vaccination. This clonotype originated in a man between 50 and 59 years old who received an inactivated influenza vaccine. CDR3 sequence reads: CATSDDRETGDEQFF. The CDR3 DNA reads TGTGCCACCAGTGATGACAGGGAGACGGGGGATGAGCAGTTCTTC.